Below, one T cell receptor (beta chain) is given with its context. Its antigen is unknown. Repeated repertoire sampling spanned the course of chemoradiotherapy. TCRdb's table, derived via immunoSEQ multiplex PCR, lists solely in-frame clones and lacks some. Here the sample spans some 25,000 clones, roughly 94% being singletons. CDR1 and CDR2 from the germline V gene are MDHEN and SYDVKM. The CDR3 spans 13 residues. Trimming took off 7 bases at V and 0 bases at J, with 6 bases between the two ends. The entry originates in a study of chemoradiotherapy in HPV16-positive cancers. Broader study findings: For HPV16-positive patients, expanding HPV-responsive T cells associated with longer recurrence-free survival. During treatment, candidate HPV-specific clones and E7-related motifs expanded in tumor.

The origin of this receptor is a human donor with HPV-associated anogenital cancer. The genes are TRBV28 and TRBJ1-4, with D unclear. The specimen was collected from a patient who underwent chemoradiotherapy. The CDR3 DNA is TGTGCCAGCAAGGGAACAACTAATGAAAAACTGTTTTTT. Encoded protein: CASKGTTNEKLFF.